This T cell receptor beta chain stems from a study of blood T cell repertoires in COVID-19. Looking at the study overall: Collection of acute and convalescent COVID-19 samples took place in the United States, Italy and Spain. PBMCs, B-cell-depleted T cells, or T cells provided the cDNA or gDNA that made up the material.

Per the germline V gene, CDR1 is SGHVS and CDR2 is FQNEAQ. The CDR3 consists of 13 residues. Trimming pared 6 bases from V and 6 bases from J, leaving 14 bases between. Original processing notes: By means of reference gene primer amplification, nucleated cell counts were estimated. Assay used: immunoSEQ multiplex PCR; TCRdb lists only in-frame clones, some missing. V, J and clone size were drawn from that table, and D and trimming were deduced from the DNA. The sample yields some 320,000 clones, 75% to 85% seen once. This receptor was taken from a human donor in a cohort sampled during active COVID-19. The chain uses TRBV7-8 and TRBJ1-1, with D possibly being TRBD1 (5 bases). Input material: peripheral blood. The CDR3 DNA reads as TGTGCCAGCAGGAGAGGGGAGGAAGCTGAAGCTTTCTTT. Translation gives CASRRGEEAEAFF.